The text below deals with one T cell receptor (beta chain). The sample comes from a study of cytomegalovirus exposure and HLA in healthy donors. Deletions cut 2 bases from V and 6 bases from J, with 16 bases between. The CDR3 runs to 14 residues. Germline CDR1 reads GTSNPN; CDR2 reads SVGIG (reference sequence). Amplification used 60 Vbeta primers and 13 Jbeta primers. Method: immunoSEQ multiplex PCR; TCRdb's copy keeps in-frame clones and lacks some. The sample shows over 100,000 clones, about 73% of them seen only once. The sample comprised PBMCs. This chain links TRBV30 with TRBJ1-2, with D hard to call. The origin of this receptor is a woman in her 30s in good health and CMV-seropositive. The CDR3: CAWSQQSGFDGYTF. The CDR3 nucleotides are TGTGCCTGGAGTCAACAGTCGGGATTCGATGGCTACACCTTC. Looking up the rest from reference TRBV30 and TRBJ1-2 gives the full variable domain: SQTIHQWPATLVQPVGSPLSLECTVEGTSNPNLYWYRQAAGRGLQLLFYSVGIGQISSEVPQNLSASRPQDRQFILSSKKLLLSDSGFYLCAWSQQSGFDGYTFGSGTRLTVV.